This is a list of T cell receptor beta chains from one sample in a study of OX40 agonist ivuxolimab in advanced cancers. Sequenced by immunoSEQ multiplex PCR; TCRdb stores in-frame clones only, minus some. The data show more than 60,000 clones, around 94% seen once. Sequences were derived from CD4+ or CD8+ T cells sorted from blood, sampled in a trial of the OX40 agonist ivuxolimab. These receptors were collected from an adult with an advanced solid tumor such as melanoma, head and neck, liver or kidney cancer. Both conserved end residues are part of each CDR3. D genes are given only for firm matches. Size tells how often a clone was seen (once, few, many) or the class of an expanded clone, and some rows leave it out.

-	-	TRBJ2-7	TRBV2	CASDQQGGYEQYF
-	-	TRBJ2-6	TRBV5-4	CASPSPSGANVLTF
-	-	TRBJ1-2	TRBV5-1	CASSPELGHYGYTF
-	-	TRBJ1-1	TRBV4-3	CASSQAGLGTEAFF
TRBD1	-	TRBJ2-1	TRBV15	CATWTGEYNEQFF
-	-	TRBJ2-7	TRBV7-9	CASSSRVTRIEQYF
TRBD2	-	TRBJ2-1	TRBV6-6	CASSPGTSGNEQFF
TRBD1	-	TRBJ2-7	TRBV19	CASSIAGTGGNEQYF
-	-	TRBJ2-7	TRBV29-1	CSVETGDEQYF
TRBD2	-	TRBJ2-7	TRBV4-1	CASSPKAGASGEQYF
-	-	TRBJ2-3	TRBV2	CASSETPSFRNTQYF
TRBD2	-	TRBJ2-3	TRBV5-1	CASSLRGRPTDTQYF
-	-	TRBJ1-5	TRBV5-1	CASSLGPGQGGSNQPQHF
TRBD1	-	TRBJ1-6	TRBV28	CASSPPDRGLGNSPLHF
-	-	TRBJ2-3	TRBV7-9	CASSLWGKSSTDTQYF
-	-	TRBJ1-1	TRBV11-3	CASSLGRAEAFF
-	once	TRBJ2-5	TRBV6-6	CASIRQETQYF
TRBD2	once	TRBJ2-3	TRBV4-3	CASSPTPGGATDTQYF
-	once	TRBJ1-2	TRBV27	CASSLSGTANYGYTF
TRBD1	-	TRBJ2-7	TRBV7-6	CASSLGQVYEQYF
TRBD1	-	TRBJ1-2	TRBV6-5	CASSYGGTAGGDGYTF
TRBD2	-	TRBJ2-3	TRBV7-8	CASSLGLAGIDTQYF
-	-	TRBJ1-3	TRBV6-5	CASSYSARNTIYF
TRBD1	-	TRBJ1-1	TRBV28	CASSYPGDRWGTEAFF
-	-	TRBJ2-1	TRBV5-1	CASSLGSNNEQFF
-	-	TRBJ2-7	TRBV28	CASSFGGEQYF
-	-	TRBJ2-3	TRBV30	CAWGRVTDTQYF
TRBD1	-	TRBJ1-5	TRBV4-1	CASSPRQGDGNQPQHF
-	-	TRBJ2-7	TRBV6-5	CASSYGPGPLYEQYF
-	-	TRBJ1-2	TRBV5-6	CASSLEGRYGYTF
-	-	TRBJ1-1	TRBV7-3	CASSFGGTSYTEAFF
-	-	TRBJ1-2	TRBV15	CATSRDTGSRGYTF
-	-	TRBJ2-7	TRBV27	CASSLEGFSAYEQYF
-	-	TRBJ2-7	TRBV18	CASSPTDLRPGETTYEQYF
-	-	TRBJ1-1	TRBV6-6	CAISAVRAEAFF
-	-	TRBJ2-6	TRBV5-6	CASSSSRAHSGANVLTF
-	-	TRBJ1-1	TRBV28	CASSLVSEAFF
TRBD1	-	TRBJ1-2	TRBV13	CASSLSTGEYGYTF
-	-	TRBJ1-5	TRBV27	CASSFQGFNQPQHF
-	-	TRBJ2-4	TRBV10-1	CASSDTRGGIQYF
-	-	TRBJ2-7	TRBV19	CASSIVGFYEQYF
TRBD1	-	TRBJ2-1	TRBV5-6	CASSHGGTGHNEQFF
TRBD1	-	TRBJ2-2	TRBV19	CASRGQGGTGELFF
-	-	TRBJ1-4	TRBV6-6	CASSYRQALEKLFF
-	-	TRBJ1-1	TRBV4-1	CASSQDQRGTEAFF
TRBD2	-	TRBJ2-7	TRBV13	CASSYDNKRGRRYEQYF
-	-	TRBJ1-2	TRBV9	CASSPRDTSPYGYTF